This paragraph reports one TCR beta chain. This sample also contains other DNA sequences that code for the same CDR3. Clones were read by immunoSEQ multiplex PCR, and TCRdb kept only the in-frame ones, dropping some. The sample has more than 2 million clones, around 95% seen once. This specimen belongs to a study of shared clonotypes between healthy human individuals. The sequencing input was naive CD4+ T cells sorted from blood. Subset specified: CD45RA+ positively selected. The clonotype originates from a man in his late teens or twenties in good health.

CDR3 nucleotides: TGTGCCTGGAGGGAGGGAGCCGGGGAGCTGTTTTTT. This gives the protein CAWREGAGELFF. The chain carries TRBV30 and TRBJ2-2, with TRBD2 as a possible D gene (6 bases). Germline CDR1 reads GTSNPN; CDR2 reads SVGIG (reference sequence). V was pared by 3 bases and J by 6 bases, with 8 bases between. The CDR3 loop spans 12 amino acids.